One and the same sample provided the 17 T cell receptor beta chains below, sequenced in a study of post-analysis software for immune sequencing data. Their antigens are not known. Unique molecular identifiers were built into the TCR beta cDNA libraries. TCRdb fed the PCR reads into MiXCR, producing one record per CDR3 protein. The table shows approximately 360,000 distinct CDR3 sequences, with about a third occurring only once. General observations from the study: Five TRBV segments, including TRBV5-6, TRBV5-1 and TRBV20-1, were more frequent in patients than controls.

Material: blood. These receptors were obtained from a girl aged 10 to 17 with multiple sclerosis.

The J gene is TRBJ2-7, the V gene TRBV6-6; no reliable D call. Deletions cut 4 bases from V and 5 bases from J, with 12 bases between. This CDR3 is 13 amino acids long. The germline CDR1 and CDR2 sequences are MNHNY and SVGAGI (reference sequence). The CDR3, as DNA: TGTGCCAGCAGTTCCCCCGAATACAACGAGCAGTACTTC. This sequence encodes CASSSPEYNEQYF.

This clonotype came up a few times. The V and J genes are TRBV7-2 and TRBJ2-1, with D possibly matching TRBD2 (6 bases). CDR1 and CDR2 (germline): SGHTA, FQGNSA. The ends were cut back, 6 bases at V and 2 bases at J, with 11 bases in the middle. This CDR3 has 14 amino acids. The chain's CDR3 is CASSIGGTYNEQFF. CDR3 sequence (DNA): TGTGCCAGCAGTATTGGGGGGACCTACAATGAGCAGTTCTTC.

This clonotype was seen more than once but under ten times. The chain joins TRBV6-6 to TRBJ1-4; D is uncertain. The CDR3 loop spans 10 amino acids. In germline, CDR1 is MNHNY, CDR2 SVGAGI (reference sequence). Between the trimmed V and J ends, which lost 5 bases and 8 bases, there was a span of 3 bases. CDR3 DNA: TGTGCCAGCAGTCAAGAAAAACTGTTTTTT. Its protein product is CASSQEKLFF.

This clonotype showed up just a few times. This chain joins TRBV12-3 or TRBV12-4 and TRBJ1-1, with TRBD1 as a possible D gene (6 bases). This CDR3 is 13 amino acids long. The V gene lost 2 bases and the J gene lost 3 bases, with 7 bases spanning the gap. The DNA for the CDR3 is TGTGCCAGCAGTTTAAGGGGGGACACTGAAGCTTTCTTT. This codes for CASSLRGDTEAFF.

This clonotype was found a few times. The rearrangement joins TRBV28 to TRBJ1-1; D possibly corresponds to TRBD1 (5 bases). With 10 bases removed from V and 3 bases from J, the gap between germline ends came to 9 bases. Per germline, CDR1 MDHEN and CDR2 SYDVKM. The CDR3 contains 11 residues. CDR3 nucleotide sequence: TGTGCCACTCTACAGGACACTGAAGCTTTCTTT. Translation gives CATLQDTEAFF.

This clonotype was observed many times. The chain joins TRBV7-2 to TRBJ2-3; D gene unclear. The V and J ends lost 0 bases and 12 bases respectively, with 10 bases between them. Germline V gene lookup returns CDR1 SGHTA and CDR2 FQGNSA. The CDR3 spans 12 residues. The CDR3 DNA reads TGTGCCAGCAGCTTAGCGCTCTGGTTCCAGTATTTT. Protein: CASSLALWFQYF. The complete variable domain, with remaining parts taken from reference TRBV7-2 and TRBJ2-3, reads GAGVSQSPSNKVTEKGKDVELRCDPISGHTALYWYRQSLGQGLEFLIYFQGNSAPDKSGLPSDRFSAERTGGSVSTLTIQRTQQEDSAVYLCASSLALWFQYFGPGTRLTVL.

The J gene is TRBJ1-2, the V gene TRBV20-1; a weak D match, TRBD1 (6 bases). Trimming shortened V by 6 bases and J by 5 bases, and 19 bases separated the two germline ends. The CDR3 runs 14 residues. Germline assignment: CDR1 DFQATT and CDR2 SNEGSKA (reference sequence). In DNA, the CDR3 is TGCAGTGCGAAAGGGGGGGGCGGCGGATATGGCTACACCTTC. This translates into CSAKGGGGGYGYTF.

This clonotype was seen only a few times. The chain combines TRBV7-2 with TRBJ2-3; D is unresolved. In germline, CDR1 is SGHTA, CDR2 FQGNSA. CDR3 length: 12 amino acids. Trimming shortened V by 5 bases and J by 2 bases, and 5 bases separated the two germline ends. The CDR3 nucleotides are TGTGCCAGCAGCGTCCTCACAGATACGCAGTATTTT. Translated: CASSVLTDTQYF.

Remarks on this clonotype: Compared with germline, one end of the junction differs, possibly owing to a read error. The V call is TRBV29-1, the J call TRBJ1-2; 9 nucleotides match TRBD1. The CDR3 totals 17 residues. CDR1 and CDR2 from the germline V gene are SQVTM and ANQGSEA. Here the CDR3 reads CSVVEGTGSPSNYGYIF. CDR3 in DNA: TGCAGCGTTGTGGAGGGGACAGGGAGTCCCTCTAACTATGGCTACATCTTC. The full variable domain, its missing parts supplied by reference TRBV29-1 and TRBJ1-2, is SAVISQKPSRDICQRGTSLTIQCQVDSQVTMMFWYRQQPGQSLTLIATANQGSEATYESGFVIDKFPISRPNLTFSTLTVSNMSPEDSSIYLCSVVEGTGSPSNYGYIFGSGTRLTVV.

There are a few counts of this clonotype. The CDR3 DNA is TGTGCCAGCTTGACAGAAAGCTCCTACGAGCAGTACTTC. Protein product: CASLTESSYEQYF. The genes are TRBV7-9 and TRBJ2-7; D perhaps matches TRBD1 (5 bases). CDR3 length: 13 residues. Germline V gene lookup returns CDR1 SEHNR and CDR2 FQNEAQ (reference sequence). V lost 8 bases, J lost 0 bases, and 11 bases lay in between.

This sequence joins TRBV27 and TRBJ2-5, with D possibly matching TRBD1 (6 bases). The DNA end lines up better with TRBJ2-7; the J call may be wrong. CDR3 length: 13 amino acids. The germline V gene has CDR1 MNHEY and CDR2 SMNVEV (reference sequence). The CDR3 DNA follows: TGTGCCAGCAGTAAACAGGGATTCTACGAGCAGTACTTC. Residues: CASSKQGFYEQYF.

Only a few counts were recorded for this clonotype. This chain connects TRBV2 to TRBJ2-7, with TRBD1 identical over 7 bases. Germline lookup yields CDR1 SNHLY and CDR2 FYNNEI. The junction had 5 bases not matched to a gene; V was cut back by 4 bases and J by 2 bases. The CDR3 is 14 amino acids. Written as DNA, the CDR3 is TGTGCCAGCAGTGGGCAGGGGGTCCCCTACGAGCAGTACTTC. Its protein product is CASSGQGVPYEQYF.

The chain combines TRBV5-1 with TRBJ2-7; TRBD1 matches 7 bases. Matching the DNA end better, TRBJ2-5 makes the J call doubtful. CDR3 size: 14 residues. Looked up from germline, CDR1 is SGHRS and CDR2 is YFSETQ. This CDR3 is CASSPTGQLETQYF. CDR3 DNA: TGCGCCAGCAGCCCGACGGGACAGTTAGAGACCCAGTACTTC.

This clonotype was counted a few times. V is TRBV3-1 and J is TRBJ2-3; 9 nucleotides agree with TRBD2. Germline CDR1 LGHDT, CDR2 YNNKEL (reference sequence). The J segment lost 0 bases and the V segment lost 4 bases, leaving 5 bases of the junction unmatched. The CDR3 runs 16 residues. In DNA form, the CDR3 reads TGTGCCAGCAGCCCGTTTAGCGGGGGAAGCACAGATACGCAGTATTTT. The encoded protein is CASSPFSGGSTDTQYF.

Only a few counts were recorded for this clonotype. V usage is TRBV7-9 and J usage is TRBJ2-3; 10 bases are a match to TRBD2. Germline CDR1 SEHNR, CDR2 FQNEAQ (reference sequence). The CDR3 length is 12 residues. The CDR3 sequence: CASSGGSDTQYF. CDR3 coding DNA: TGTGCTTCTAGCGGGGGCTCAGATACGCAGTATTTT.

The V gene is TRBV12-3 or TRBV12-4, the J gene TRBJ2-2; TRBD1 agrees at 9 bases. V shed 5 bases and J 3 bases; nucleotides not matched to a gene: 7. The CDR3 runs 16 residues. This chain's CDR3 is CASSHDRGEDTGELFF. The CDR3 DNA sequence: TGTGCCAGCAGTCACGACAGGGGGGAAGACACCGGGGAGCTGTTTTTT.

The chain recombines TRBV11-2 with TRBJ1-1; D is unclear. The germline CDR1 and CDR2 sequences are SGHAT and FQNNGV. Trimming removed 2 bases from V and 8 bases from J, with 12 bases in between. The CDR3 totals 13 residues. CDR3 loop: CASSLSEGVEAFF. The CDR3 DNA reads as TGTGCCAGCAGCTTATCGGAGGGTGTGGAAGCTTTCTTT. Supplemented by reference TRBV11-2 and TRBJ1-1, the full variable domain reads EAGVAQSPRYKIIEKRQSVAFWCNPISGHATLYWYQQILGQGPKLLIQFQNNGVVDDSQLPKDRFSAERLKGVDSTLKIQPAKLEDSAVYLCASSLSEGVEAFFGQGTRLTVV.